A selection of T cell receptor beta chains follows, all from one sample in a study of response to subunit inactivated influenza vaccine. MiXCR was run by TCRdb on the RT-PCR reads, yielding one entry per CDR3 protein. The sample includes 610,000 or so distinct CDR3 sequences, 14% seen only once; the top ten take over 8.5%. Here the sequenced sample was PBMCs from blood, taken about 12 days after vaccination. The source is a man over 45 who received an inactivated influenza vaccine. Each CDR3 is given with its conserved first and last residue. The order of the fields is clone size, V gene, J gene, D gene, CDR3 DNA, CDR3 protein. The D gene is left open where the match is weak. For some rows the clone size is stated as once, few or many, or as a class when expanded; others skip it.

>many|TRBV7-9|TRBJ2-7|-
TGTGCCAGCAGCTTGGACGGCACCTACGAGCAGTACTTC
CASSLDGTYEQYF
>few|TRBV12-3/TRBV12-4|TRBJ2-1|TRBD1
TGTGCCAGCAGTTTAGAGAGGGGGACAGGTCTTTCCTACAATGAGCAGTTCTTC
CASSLERGTGLSYNEQFF
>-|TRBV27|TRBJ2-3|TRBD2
TGTGCCAGCAGCCTGCCCGGACTAGCAGCAGATACGCAGTATTTT
CASSLPGLAADTQYF
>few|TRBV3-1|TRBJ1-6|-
TGTGCCAGCAGCCAACGACGTGGGACAAGACCTTCACCCCTCCACTTT
CASSQRRGTRPSPLHF
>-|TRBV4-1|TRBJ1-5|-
TGCGCCAGCAGCCAAGACCGGGCCCGCCATCAGCCCCAGCATTTT
CASSQDRARHQPQHF
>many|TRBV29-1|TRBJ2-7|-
TGCAGCGTTCAAAGGGAGGTGGCAGGATACCTCATAATTCACTTC
CSVQREVAGYLIIHF
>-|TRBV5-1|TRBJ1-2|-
TGCGCCAGCAGCCCTCAGGGTGTCGGCTACACCTTC
CASSPQGVGYTF
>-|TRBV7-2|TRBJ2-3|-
TGTGCCAGCATGAATTCCGGGACAACACCGGGGTTGAGGCAGTATTTT
CASMNSGTTPGLRQYF
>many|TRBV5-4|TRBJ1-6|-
TGTGCCAGCAGCTTCCAAGATTCACCCCTCCACTTT
CASSFQDSPLHF
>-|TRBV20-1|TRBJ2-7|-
TGCAGTGCTAGAGATCTGGGTCAGCTAGCCTACGAGCAGTACTTC
CSARDLGQLAYEQYF
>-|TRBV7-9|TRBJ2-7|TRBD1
TGTGCCAGCAGCTCCTTGACGGGACAGTCGAGCTCCTACGAGCAGTACTTC
CASSSLTGQSSSYEQYF
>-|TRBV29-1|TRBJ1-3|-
TGCAGCGTTTCAAGCTCTGGAAACACCATATATTTT
CSVSSSGNTIYF
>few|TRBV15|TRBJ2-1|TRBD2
TGTGCCACCAGCAGTAGCGGGAACCAAGACAATGAGCAGTTCTTC
CATSSSGNQDNEQFF
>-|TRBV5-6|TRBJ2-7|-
TGTGCCAGCAGCCCCCGCGCCGAGCCCCTCGACGAGCAGTACTTC
CASSPRAEPLDEQYF
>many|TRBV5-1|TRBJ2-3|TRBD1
TGCGCCAGCAGCTTGTCAACAGGGGGCAATTATGGTACGCAGTATTTT
CASSLSTGGNYGTQYF
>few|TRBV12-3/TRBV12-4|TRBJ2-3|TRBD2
TGTGCCAGCAGGGTTAGCGGGAGCACAGATACGCAGTATTTT
CASRVSGSTDTQYF
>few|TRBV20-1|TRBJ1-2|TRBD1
TGCAGTGCAAGCCGGGACAGGCAAAGCTATGGCTACACCTTC
CSASRDRQSYGYTF